A selection of T cell receptor beta chains follows, all from one sample in a study of identical twins. TCRdb recomputed calls from the 5' RACE reads with MiXCR, one row per CDR3 protein. The sample has under 300,000 distinct CDR3 sequences, roughly 13% seen once. These data were likewise used in another study, on yellow fever vaccine responses in identical twins.

The sample was memory (CD45RO+) T cells sorted from blood. The receptor source for this set is a woman aged 18-30 years in good health. CDR3s include the opening cysteine and the closing phenylalanine or tryptophan. Each record gives: D gene, V gene, J gene, clone size, CDR3 DNA, CDR3 protein. D genes are given only for firm matches. For some rows the clone size is stated as once, few or many, or as a class when expanded; others skip it.

>TRBD2|TRBV5-1|TRBJ2-2|few
TGCGCCAGCAGCTTTGGTACTAGCGGGAGAGCTAACACCGGGGAGCTGTTTTTT
CASSFGTSGRANTGELFF
>TRBD2|TRBV15|TRBJ2-1|-
TGTGCCACCACCGGGGGGAGGAATGAGCAGTTCTTC
CATTGGRNEQFF
>-|TRBV6-2/TRBV6-3|TRBJ1-2|few
TGTGCCAGCAGTCACGGGCATGGCTACACCTTC
CASSHGHGYTF
>TRBD2|TRBV7-2|TRBJ2-1|many
TGTGCCAGCAGCTCCGGACTAGCGGGAGGTTTGGATGAGCAGTTCTTC
CASSSGLAGGLDEQFF
>TRBD1|TRBV20-1|TRBJ1-1|-
TGCAGTGCTAGAGATCGGGACAGGGGGCGAAGTACTGAAGCTTTCTTT
CSARDRDRGRSTEAFF
>-|TRBV5-5|TRBJ2-1|few
TGTGCCAGCAGCTCAATCGGTCAGTTGAATGAGCAGTTCTTC
CASSSIGQLNEQFF
>-|TRBV4-2|TRBJ2-2|few
TGTGCCAGCGGGCTTGTTAACACCGGGGAGCTGTTTTTT
CASGLVNTGELFF
>-|TRBV11-2|TRBJ1-1|few
TGTGCCAGCAGCTTCCGAATTGACGGTGGAGCTTTCTTT
CASSFRIDGGAFF
>TRBD2|TRBV6-5|TRBJ2-5|-
TGTGCCAGCAGTTACTCTTCGGGGGGAGAGACCCAGTACTTC
CASSYSSGGETQYF
>-|TRBV12-3/TRBV12-4|TRBJ2-7|-
TGTGCCAGCATCGCTACAGGGAGCTCCTACGAGCAGTACTTC
CASIATGSSYEQYF
>-|TRBV7-9|TRBJ2-3|few
TGTGCCAGCAGACTACTAGCTGGTTCGGCTGATACGCAGTATTTT
CASRLLAGSADTQYF
>TRBD1|TRBV27|TRBJ2-7|-
TGTGCCAGCAGTTTCCTCCCCGGGACAGGGGGTAACGAGCAGTACTTC
CASSFLPGTGGNEQYF
>TRBD2|TRBV29-1|TRBJ2-2|many
TGCAGCGTTGAATGGGCTAGCGGGACCAGGACCGGGGAGCTGTTTTTT
CSVEWASGTRTGELFF
>TRBD1|TRBV15|TRBJ2-7|few
TGTGCCACCAGCAGAGATTTGGGGGACAGCGCCTACGAGCAGTACTTC
CATSRDLGDSAYEQYF
>-|TRBV5-1|TRBJ2-1|many
TGCGCCAGCAGCTTGGCCGGACCGGGTCTCTATGAGCAGTTCTTC
CASSLAGPGLYEQFF
>-|TRBV7-9|TRBJ1-2|-
TGTGCCAGCAGCTTATCAATGCAGGCCGGGAATGGCTACACCTTC
CASSLSMQAGNGYTF
>-|TRBV20-1|TRBJ2-7|many
TGCAGTGCTGAACGACCGGGCGAGGAGCCGTACGAGCAGTACTTC
CSAERPGEEPYEQYF
>-|TRBV20-1|TRBJ1-2|many
TGCAGTGCTAGTCTTCCCCGAGGAGGGTCCTATGGCTACACCTTC
CSASLPRGGSYGYTF
>TRBD2|TRBV5-1|TRBJ2-7|few
TGCGCCAGCGGCCGCAGCGGGGACTACGAGCAGTACTTC
CASGRSGDYEQYF
>TRBD2|TRBV28|TRBJ2-3|-
TGTGCCAGCAGTCTTAGCGGGAGAGGGGCAGATACGCAGTATTTT
CASSLSGRGADTQYF
>-|TRBV25-1|TRBJ2-3|-
TGTGCCAGCAGTGAATGGAAAACGGGAGTAGATACGCAGTATTTT
CASSEWKTGVDTQYF
>-|TRBV20-1|TRBJ2-7|-
TGCAGTGCTAGGCTCAGCTCCTACGAGCAGTACTTC
CSARLSSYEQYF
>-|TRBV3-1|TRBJ1-2|many
TGTGCCAGCAGCCAGGTAGTAGCGAACTATGGCTACACCTTC
CASSQVVANYGYTF
>-|TRBV4-2|TRBJ1-4|few
TGTGCCAGCAGCCCAGGTCAGGGGCGGGATGAAAAACTGTTTTTT
CASSPGQGRDEKLFF
>TRBD2|TRBV20-1|TRBJ2-3|few
TGCAGTGCTAGTTGGCTAGCGGGGGGGCAGGGCACAGATACGCAGTATTTT
CSASWLAGGQGTDTQYF
>-|TRBV6-1|TRBJ1-1|few
TGTGCCAGCATTCCCGCCCGGGTGAACACTGAAGCTTTCTTT
CASIPARVNTEAFF
>-|TRBV5-6|TRBJ2-7|few
TGTGCCAGCAGCTTTCCGGGGCAGGGTAAAAGCGAGCAGTACTTC
CASSFPGQGKSEQYF
>-|TRBV11-2|TRBJ2-4|few
TGTGCCAGCAGCCCGTCTCGACAGCCTTTTGCCAAAAACATTCAGTACTTC
CASSPSRQPFAKNIQYF
>TRBD1|TRBV27|TRBJ2-3|many
TGTGCCAGCAGTTTATCGGGTCCGGGACAGAGCACAGATACGCAGTATTTT
CASSLSGPGQSTDTQYF
>-|TRBV9|TRBJ2-7|few
TGTGCCAGCAGCGTGGCCCAGGGATTCTCCTACGAGCAGTACTTC
CASSVAQGFSYEQYF
>-|TRBV24-1|TRBJ2-2|-
TGTGCCACCAGTCGGGACAAAAACACCGGGGAGCTGTTTTTT
CATSRDKNTGELFF
>TRBD1|TRBV3-1|TRBJ2-2|-
TGTGCCAGCAGCCAAGATTTTAGACAGGGCGGGGAGCTGTTTTTT
CASSQDFRQGGELFF
>-|TRBV14|TRBJ2-5|-
TGTGCCAGCAGCCAAGTCGGGGGAGGAGTGACCCAGTACTTC
CASSQVGGGVTQYF
>-|TRBV6-5|TRBJ1-1|few
TGTGCCAGCAGTTACTCGAAATCGATGCCCGCCAACACTGAAGCTTTCTTT
CASSYSKSMPANTEAFF
>-|TRBV3-1|TRBJ2-5|-
TGTGCCAGCAGCCAAAACAGGGCTGAGACCCAGTACTTC
CASSQNRAETQYF
>TRBD1|TRBV6-4|TRBJ2-6|-
TGTGCCAGCGGACAGGGAAAATCTGGGGCCAACGTCCTGACTTTC
CASGQGKSGANVLTF
>-|TRBV7-2|TRBJ1-5|few
TGTGCCAGCAGCCTCGATTCTCAGCCCCAGCATTTT
CASSLDSQPQHF
>-|TRBV20-1|TRBJ1-1|-
TGCAGTGTTAGACCGGGGGAAAAGAACACTGAAGCTTTCTTT
CSVRPGEKNTEAFF
>-|TRBV7-2|TRBJ2-2|-
TGTGCCAGCAGCTTAATCATTACGGCCGGGGAGCTGTTTTTT
CASSLIITAGELFF
>TRBD1|TRBV6-5|TRBJ1-2|many
TGTGCCAGCAGTCACAATGGGGACAGGTCCTTTAACTATGGCTACACCTTC
CASSHNGDRSFNYGYTF
>-|TRBV28|TRBJ2-1|many
TGTGCCAGCAGCCTTGGGCATTTTAATGAGCAGTTCTTC
CASSLGHFNEQFF
>-|TRBV20-1|TRBJ1-5|-
TGCAGTGCTAGAGATCTTCTCAGGAGCAATCAGCCCCAGCATTTT
CSARDLLRSNQPQHF
>TRBD1|TRBV2|TRBJ2-7|once
TGTGCCAGCAGCAAAGGGGCAGGGGGCACCCGAGCCTACGAGCAGTACTTC
CASSKGAGGTRAYEQYF
>-|TRBV7-2|TRBJ1-6|few
TGTGCCAGCAGCCCCCGTGGGAGAAGGGAGGCATCACCCCTCCACTTT
CASSPRGRREASPLHF
>-|TRBV7-9|TRBJ2-2|-
TGTGCCAGCAGCTTAGAGGGGGTCACCGGGGAGCTGTTTTTT
CASSLEGVTGELFF
>-|TRBV12-3/TRBV12-4|TRBJ1-1|-
TGTGCCAGCAGTTTTGCCAACACTGAAGCTTTCTTT
CASSFANTEAFF
>-|TRBV3-1|TRBJ1-2|many
TGTGCCAGCAGCCTCGAGTCCGGGACTCCGGCTGGTGGCTACACCTTC
CASSLESGTPAGGYTF
>-|TRBV27|TRBJ2-1|few
TGTGCCAGCAGCTGGCAGACCACGGGGAATGAGCAGTTCTTC
CASSWQTTGNEQFF
>-|TRBV7-6|TRBJ2-3|many
TGTGCCAGCAGCTTGTACCTAAGCACAGATACGCAGTATTTT
CASSLYLSTDTQYF
>-|TRBV12-3/TRBV12-4|TRBJ2-6|few
TGTGCCAGCACCCCCCCCCTCGGACATCCATCTACTGGGGCCAACGTCCTGACTTTC
CASTPPLGHPSTGANVLTF
>-|TRBV6-2/TRBV6-3|TRBJ2-5|many
TGTGCCAGCAGTTACTCCCTGGGGAGTTCGCGGAGACACCAAGAGACCCAGTACTTC
CASSYSLGSSRRHQETQYF
>TRBD1|TRBV7-2|TRBJ2-1|few
TGTGCCAGCAGCTCGGACAGGGCGGTTGGTGAGCAGTTCTTC
CASSSDRAVGEQFF
>TRBD2|TRBV6-2/TRBV6-3|TRBJ2-7|few
TGTGCCAGCACCACAGCGGGAGAGACCTACGAGCAGTACTTC
CASTTAGETYEQYF
>-|TRBV6-2/TRBV6-3|TRBJ1-5|few
TGTGCCAGCAGTTACTCGTCCGGGGTAGGAAATCAGCCCCAGCATTTT
CASSYSSGVGNQPQHF
>-|TRBV30|TRBJ2-6|-
TGTGCCTGGGCCCTATCTGGGGCCAACGTCCTGACTTTC
CAWALSGANVLTF
>-|TRBV7-2|TRBJ2-7|many
TGTGCCAGCAGCTTAGCCCTAATATCCTACGAGCAGTACTTC
CASSLALISYEQYF
>-|TRBV3-1|TRBJ2-6|many
TGTGCCAGCAGCCAAGATCCAGCAGCTGGGGCCAACGTCCTGACTTTC
CASSQDPAAGANVLTF
>-|TRBV30|TRBJ1-2|few
TGTGCCTGGAGTGAAGTCCACGGCTACACCTTC
CAWSEVHGYTF
>-|TRBV7-2|TRBJ2-7|few
TGTGCCAGCAGCTTCATAGCGACCGAATCCTACGAGCAGTACTTC
CASSFIATESYEQYF